This T cell receptor beta chain is drawn from a study of HIV-infected patients and healthy controls. The CDR3 has 13 residues. V shed 6 bases and J shed 8 bases, with 14 bases lying between them. The germline V gene has CDR1 MNHEY and CDR2 SVGEGT. TCRdb processed the 5' RACE reads anew with MiXCR; each CDR3 protein has one entry. The sample has about 64,000 distinct CDR3 sequences, 15% to 20% seen once; the top ten hold approximately 1.5%. The clonotype was recovered from a human donor in good health. The specimen was CD4+ T cells from blood. The chain couples TRBV6-2 or TRBV6-3 to TRBJ1-5; D is uncertain. Here the CDR3 DNA reads TGTGCCAGCAGGACGACGGAGGTTGAGCCCCAGCATTTT. Protein sequence: CASRTTEVEPQHF.